This T cell receptor (beta chain) was profiled in a study of T cells in Graves' hyperthyroidism and ophthalmopathy. Study-level findings and limits: Researchers found most expanded thyroid clonotypes above 0.001 in blood as well.

The sample holds many counts of this clonotype. Its cognate antigen is unknown. TCR beta CDR3 regions were amplified from RNA. HTBI primers were the set used in a first-round RT-PCR of the TCR CDR3. TCRdb recomputed calls from the multiplex PCR reads with MiXCR, one row per CDR3 protein. Counted here are around 520,000 distinct CDR3 sequences, approximately 14% occurring once; the ten biggest clones make up about 15%. PBMCs stemmed from about 9.5 ml fresh peripheral blood. Germline CDR1 is SGHDT and CDR2 is YYEEEE. With 5 bases clipped from V and 0 bases from J, the junction kept 8 bases outside the gene matches. The CDR3 is 16 residues long.

This receptor was identified in a woman between 40 and 50 years old with Graves' hyperthyroidism. The sequencing sample was made of blood. J is TRBJ1-1 and V is TRBV5-6; 9 bases are a match to TRBD1. The CDR3 coding sequence is TGTGCCAGCAGTAGGGACAGGGAATTCGTGAACACTGAAGCTTTCTTT. This encodes CASSRDREFVNTEAFF.